This entry features one T cell receptor (beta chain) sequence. This sample is part of a study of blood T cell repertoires in COVID-19. Study context: PBMCs, B-cell-depleted T cells, or T cells provided the cDNA or gDNA that made up the material.

The assay was immunoSEQ multiplex PCR, and TCRdb's table has in-frame clones only and misses some. The sample yields 250,000 to 300,000 clones, roughly 90% seen once. The origin of this receptor is a woman aged 45-59 years who had recovered from COVID-19. Sample: peripheral blood.

CDR3 loop: CASSVGQTKGYTF. CDR3 coding DNA: TGTGCCAGCAGCGTAGGCCAGACTAAGGGCTACACCTTC. The chain uses TRBV9 and TRBJ1-2, with D uncertain. The CDR3 spans 13 residues. Germline CDR1 reads SGDLS; CDR2 reads YYNGEE. Trimming stripped 0 bases from V and 8 bases from J, with 11 bases between.